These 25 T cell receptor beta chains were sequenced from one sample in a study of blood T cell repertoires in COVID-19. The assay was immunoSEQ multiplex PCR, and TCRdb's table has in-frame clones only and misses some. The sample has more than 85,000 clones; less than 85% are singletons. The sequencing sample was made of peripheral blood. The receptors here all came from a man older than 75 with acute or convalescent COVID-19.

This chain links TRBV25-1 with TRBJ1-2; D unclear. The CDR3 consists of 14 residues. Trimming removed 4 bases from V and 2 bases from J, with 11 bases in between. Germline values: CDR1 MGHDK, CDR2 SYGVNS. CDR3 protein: CASSAATVNYGYTF. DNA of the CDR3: TGTGCCAGCAGTGCCGCCACAGTGAACTATGGCTACACCTTC.

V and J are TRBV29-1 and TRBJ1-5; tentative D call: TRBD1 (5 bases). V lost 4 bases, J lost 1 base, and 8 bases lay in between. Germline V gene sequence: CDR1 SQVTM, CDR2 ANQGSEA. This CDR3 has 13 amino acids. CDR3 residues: CSVGAGSNQPQHF. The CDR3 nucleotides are TGCAGCGTTGGAGCAGGGAGCAATCAGCCCCAGCATTTT.

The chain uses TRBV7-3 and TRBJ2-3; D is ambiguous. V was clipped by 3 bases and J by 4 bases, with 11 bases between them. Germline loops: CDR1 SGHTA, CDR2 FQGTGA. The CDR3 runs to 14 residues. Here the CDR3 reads CASSFSGLADTQYF. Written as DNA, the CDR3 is TGTGCCAGCAGCTTTTCCGGGTTGGCAGATACGCAGTATTTT.

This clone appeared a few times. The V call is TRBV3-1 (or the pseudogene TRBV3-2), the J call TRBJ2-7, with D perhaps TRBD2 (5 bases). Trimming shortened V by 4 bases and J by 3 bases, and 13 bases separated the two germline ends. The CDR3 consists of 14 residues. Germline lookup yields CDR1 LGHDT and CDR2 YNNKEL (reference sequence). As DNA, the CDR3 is TGTGCCAGCAGCCCGCAACGGGGTTTCTACGAGCAGTACTTC. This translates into CASSPQRGFYEQYF.

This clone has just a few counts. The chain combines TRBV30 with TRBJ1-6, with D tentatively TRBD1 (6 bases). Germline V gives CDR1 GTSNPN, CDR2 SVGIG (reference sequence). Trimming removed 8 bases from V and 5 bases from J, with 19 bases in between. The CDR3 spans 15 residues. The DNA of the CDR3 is TGTGCCAGCCAGCTCAACAGGGTGGATAATTCACCCCTCCACTTT. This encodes CASQLNRVDNSPLHF.

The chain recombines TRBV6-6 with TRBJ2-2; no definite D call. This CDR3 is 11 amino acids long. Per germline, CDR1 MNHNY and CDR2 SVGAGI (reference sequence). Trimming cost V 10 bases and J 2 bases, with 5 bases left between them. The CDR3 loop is CATVNTGELFF. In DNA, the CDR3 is TGTGCCACCGTAAACACCGGGGAGCTGTTTTTT.

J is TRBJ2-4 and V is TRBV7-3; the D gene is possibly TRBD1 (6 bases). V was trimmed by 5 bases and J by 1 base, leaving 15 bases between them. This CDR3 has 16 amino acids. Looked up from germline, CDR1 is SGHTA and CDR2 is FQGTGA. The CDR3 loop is CASSLYVGQAKNIQYF. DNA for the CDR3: TGTGCCAGCAGCCTCTACGTCGGACAGGCCAAAAACATTCAGTACTTC.

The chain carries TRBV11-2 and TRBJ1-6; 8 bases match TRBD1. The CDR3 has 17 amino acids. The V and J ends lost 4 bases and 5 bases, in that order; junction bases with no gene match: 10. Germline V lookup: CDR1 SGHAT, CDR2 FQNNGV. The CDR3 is CASSYYLRGQDNSPLHF. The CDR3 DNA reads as TGTGCCAGCAGCTATTATCTAAGGGGACAGGATAATTCACCCCTCCACTTT.

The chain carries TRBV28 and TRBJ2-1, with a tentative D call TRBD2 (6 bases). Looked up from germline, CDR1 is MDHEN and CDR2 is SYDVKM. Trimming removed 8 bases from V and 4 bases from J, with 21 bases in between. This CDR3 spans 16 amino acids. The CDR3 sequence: CASSKGTGANYNEQFF. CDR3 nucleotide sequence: TGTGCCAGCTCTAAGGGGACGGGAGCGAATTACAATGAGCAGTTCTTC.

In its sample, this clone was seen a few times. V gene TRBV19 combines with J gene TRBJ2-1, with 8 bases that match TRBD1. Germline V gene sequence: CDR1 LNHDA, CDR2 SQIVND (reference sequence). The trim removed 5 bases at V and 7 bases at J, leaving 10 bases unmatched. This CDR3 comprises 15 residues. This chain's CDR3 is CASSPSGTGKNEQFF. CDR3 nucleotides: TGTGCCAGTAGTCCGTCCGGGACAGGAAAGAATGAGCAGTTCTTC.

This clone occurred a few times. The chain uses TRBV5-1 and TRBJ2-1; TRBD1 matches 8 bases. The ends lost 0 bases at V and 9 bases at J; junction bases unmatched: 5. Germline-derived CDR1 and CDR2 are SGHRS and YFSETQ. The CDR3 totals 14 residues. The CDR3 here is CASSLVGQGVEQFF. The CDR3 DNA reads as TGCGCCAGCAGCTTGGTTGGACAGGGAGTTGAGCAGTTCTTC.

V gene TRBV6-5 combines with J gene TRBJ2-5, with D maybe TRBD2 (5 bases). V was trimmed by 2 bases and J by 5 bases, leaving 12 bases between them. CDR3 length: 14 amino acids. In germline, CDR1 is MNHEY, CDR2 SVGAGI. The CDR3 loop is CASSYGQAAETQYF. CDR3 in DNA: TGTGCCAGCAGTTACGGGCAAGCGGCGGAGACCCAGTACTTC.

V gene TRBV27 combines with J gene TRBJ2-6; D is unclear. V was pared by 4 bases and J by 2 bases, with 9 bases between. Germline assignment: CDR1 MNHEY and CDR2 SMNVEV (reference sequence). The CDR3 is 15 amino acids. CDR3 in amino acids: CASSSRFTGANVLTF. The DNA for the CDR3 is TGTGCCAGCAGTTCCCGGTTCACTGGGGCCAACGTCCTGACTTTC.

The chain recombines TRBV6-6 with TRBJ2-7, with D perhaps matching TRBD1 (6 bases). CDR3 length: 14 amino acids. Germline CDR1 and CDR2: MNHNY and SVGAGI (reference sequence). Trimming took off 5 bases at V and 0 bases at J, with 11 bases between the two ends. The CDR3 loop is CASSPRGHSYEQYF. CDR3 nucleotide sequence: TGTGCCAGCAGTCCTCGGGGACACTCCTACGAGCAGTACTTC.

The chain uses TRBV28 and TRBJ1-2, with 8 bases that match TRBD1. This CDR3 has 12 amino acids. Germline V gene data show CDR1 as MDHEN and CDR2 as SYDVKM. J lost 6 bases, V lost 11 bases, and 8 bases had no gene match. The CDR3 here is CAGGQGRNGYTF. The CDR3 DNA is TGTGCCGGTGGACAGGGCCGGAATGGCTACACCTTC.

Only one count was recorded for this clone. The chain's CDR3 is CATSRAPGASSYNEQFF. The CDR3 DNA reads as TGTGCCACCAGCAGAGCCCCAGGGGCTAGCTCCTACAATGAGCAGTTCTTC. The chain carries TRBV15 and TRBJ2-1; D might be TRBD1 (6 bases). CDR1 LNHNV and CDR2 YYDKDF come from the germline V gene (reference sequence). Deletions cut 1 base from V and 0 bases from J, with 13 bases between. The CDR3 runs 17 residues.

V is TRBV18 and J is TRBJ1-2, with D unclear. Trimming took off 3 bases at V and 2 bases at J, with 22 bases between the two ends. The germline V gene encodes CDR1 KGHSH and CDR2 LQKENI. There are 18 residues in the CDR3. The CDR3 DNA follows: TGTGCCAGCTCACCGAATCCTCTCGGGGAGAAGAGGAACTATGGCTACACCTTC. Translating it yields CASSPNPLGEKRNYGYTF.

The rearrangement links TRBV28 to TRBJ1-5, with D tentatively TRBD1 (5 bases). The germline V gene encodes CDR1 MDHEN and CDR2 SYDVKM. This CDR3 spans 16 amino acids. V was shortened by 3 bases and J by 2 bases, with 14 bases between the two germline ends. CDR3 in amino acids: CASSFWQGAGNQPQHF. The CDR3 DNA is TGTGCCAGCAGTTTTTGGCAGGGCGCGGGCAATCAGCCCCAGCATTTT.

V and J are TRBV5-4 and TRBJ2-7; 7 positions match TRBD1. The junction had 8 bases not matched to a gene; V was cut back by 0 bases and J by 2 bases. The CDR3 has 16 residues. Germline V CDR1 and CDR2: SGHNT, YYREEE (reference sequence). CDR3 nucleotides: TGTGCCAGCAGCTTGGGATGGGACAGAGGACCCTACGAGCAGTACTTC. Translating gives CASSLGWDRGPYEQYF.

CDR3 coding DNA: TGCGCCAGCAGCGCAGGGGCTGATGGAGCTTTCTTT. Residues: CASSAGADGAFF. The chain joins TRBV10-1 to TRBJ1-1; TRBD1 might be the D (6 bases). Germline CDR1 reads WNHNN; CDR2 reads SYGVQD (reference sequence). V lost 6 bases and J 10 bases, leaving 15 bases between the germline ends. The CDR3 consists of 12 residues.

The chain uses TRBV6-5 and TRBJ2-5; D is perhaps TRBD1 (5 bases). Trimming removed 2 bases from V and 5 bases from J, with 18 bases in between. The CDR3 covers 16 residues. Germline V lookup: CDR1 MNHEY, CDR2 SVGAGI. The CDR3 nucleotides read TGTGCCAGCAGTTACGGGGTTCAGGGCCCCATGGAGACCCAGTACTTC. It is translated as CASSYGVQGPMETQYF.

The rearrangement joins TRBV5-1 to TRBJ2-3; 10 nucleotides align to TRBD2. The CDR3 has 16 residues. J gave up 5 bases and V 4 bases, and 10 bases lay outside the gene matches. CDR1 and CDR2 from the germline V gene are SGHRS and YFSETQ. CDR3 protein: CASSPGLAVYLDTQYF. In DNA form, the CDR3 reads TGCGCCAGCAGCCCTGGACTAGCGGTCTATCTAGATACGCAGTATTTT.

CDR3 nucleotides: TGTGCCAGCAGGCGCTCCGGGACATTTAACTATGGCTACACCTTC. Protein: CASRRSGTFNYGYTF. This sequence joins TRBV6-5 and TRBJ1-2; perhaps TRBD1 as D (6 bases). Trimming left V 6 bases short and J 1 base short, with 15 bases between. Germline V gene data show CDR1 as MNHEY and CDR2 as SVGAGI. This CDR3 has 15 residues.

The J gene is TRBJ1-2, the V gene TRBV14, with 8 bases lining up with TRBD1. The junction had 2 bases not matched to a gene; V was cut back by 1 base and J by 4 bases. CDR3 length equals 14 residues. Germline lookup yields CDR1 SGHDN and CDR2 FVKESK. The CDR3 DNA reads TGTGCCAGCAGCCAAGGGACAGGGCCCTATGGCTACACCTTC. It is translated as CASSQGTGPYGYTF. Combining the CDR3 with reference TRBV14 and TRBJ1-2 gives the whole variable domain EAGVTQFPSHSVIEKGQTVTLRCDPISGHDNLYWYRRVMGKEIKFLLHFVKESKQDESGMPNNRFLAERTGGTYSTLKVQPAELEDSGVYFCASSQGTGPYGYTFGSGTRLTVV.

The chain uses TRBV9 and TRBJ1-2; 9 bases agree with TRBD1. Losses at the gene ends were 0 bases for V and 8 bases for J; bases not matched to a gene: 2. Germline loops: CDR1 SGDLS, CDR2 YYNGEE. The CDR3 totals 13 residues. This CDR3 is CASSVVTGGGYTF. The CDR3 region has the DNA TGTGCCAGCAGCGTAGTTACAGGGGGCGGCTACACCTTC.